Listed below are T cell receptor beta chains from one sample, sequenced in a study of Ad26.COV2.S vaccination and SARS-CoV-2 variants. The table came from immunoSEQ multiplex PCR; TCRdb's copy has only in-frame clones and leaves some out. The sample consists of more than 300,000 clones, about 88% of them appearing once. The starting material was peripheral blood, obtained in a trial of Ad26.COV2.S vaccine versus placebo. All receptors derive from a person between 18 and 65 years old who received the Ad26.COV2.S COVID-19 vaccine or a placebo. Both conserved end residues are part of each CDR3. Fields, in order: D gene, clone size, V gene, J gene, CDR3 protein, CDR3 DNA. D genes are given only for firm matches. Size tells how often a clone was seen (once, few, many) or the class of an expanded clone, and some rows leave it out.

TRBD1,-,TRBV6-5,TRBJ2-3,CASTRTGSTDTQYF,TGTGCCAGCACCAGGACAGGGAGCACAGATACGCAGTATTTT
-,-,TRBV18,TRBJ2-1,CASSRGTYNEQFF,TGTGCCAGCTCAAGAGGGACCTACAATGAGCAGTTCTTC
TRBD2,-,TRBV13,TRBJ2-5,CASSLSRPASATSGISKETQYF,TGTGCCAGCAGCTTAAGTCGGCCTGCTTCTGCGACTAGCGGGATATCGAAAGAGACCCAGTACTTC
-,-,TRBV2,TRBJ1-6,CASSERQGRESYNSPLHF,TGTGCCAGCAGTGAACGGCAGGGGAGGGAATCCTATAATTCACCCCTCCACTTT
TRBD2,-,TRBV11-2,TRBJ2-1,CASSFQRGSYNEQFF,TGTGCCAGCAGCTTCCAGCGGGGGTCCTACAATGAGCAGTTCTTC
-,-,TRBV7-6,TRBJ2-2,CASTQGQGGGELFF,TGTGCCAGCACCCAGGGGCAGGGCGGCGGGGAGCTGTTTTTT
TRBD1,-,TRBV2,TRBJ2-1,CASKGGTEQFF,TGTGCCAGTAAAGGGGGCACTGAGCAGTTCTTC
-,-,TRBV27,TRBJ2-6,CASSQGLVSGANVLTF,TGTGCCAGCAGTCAGGGTTTGGTATCTGGGGCCAACGTCCTGACTTTC
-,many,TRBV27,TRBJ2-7,CASRFTGSTVYEQYF,TGTGCCAGCAGGTTTACCGGGTCAACGGTCTACGAGCAGTACTTC
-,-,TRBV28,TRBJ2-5,CASSLGSRVQETQYF,TGTGCCAGCAGTCTCGGGTCACGAGTCCAAGAGACCCAGTACTTC
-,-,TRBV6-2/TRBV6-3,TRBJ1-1,CASSYDNSDTEAFF,TGTGCCAGCAGTTACGACAATTCGGACACTGAAGCTTTCTTT
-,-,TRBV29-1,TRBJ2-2,CSVESGSGELFF,TGCAGCGTTGAATCGGGGTCCGGGGAGCTGTTTTTT
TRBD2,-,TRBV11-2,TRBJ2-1,CASSLELAGSEQFF,TGTGCCAGCAGCTTGGAACTAGCGGGCTCTGAGCAGTTCTTC
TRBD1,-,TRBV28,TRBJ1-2,CASSLGTGGSGYTF,TGTGCCAGCAGTTTAGGGACAGGGGGCAGTGGCTACACCTTC
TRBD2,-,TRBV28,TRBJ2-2,CASRGEGNTGELFF,TGTGCCAGCAGGGGGGAGGGTAACACCGGGGAGCTGTTTTTT
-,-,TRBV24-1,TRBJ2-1,CATSHGALNEQFF,TGTGCCACCTCCCACGGGGCCCTCAATGAGCAGTTCTTC
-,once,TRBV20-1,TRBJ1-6,CSASGGWGTHNSPLHF,TGCAGTGCTAGTGGCGGGTGGGGAACACATAATTCACCCCTCCACTTT
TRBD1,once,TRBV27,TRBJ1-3,CASSFSGQPFSGNTIYF,TGTGCCAGCAGCTTTTCGGGACAGCCCTTCTCTGGAAACACCATATATTTT
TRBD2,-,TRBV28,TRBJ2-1,CASSWLMSSGRSSYNEQFF,TGTGCCAGCAGTTGGTTAATGTCTAGCGGACGGAGCTCCTACAATGAGCAGTTCTTC
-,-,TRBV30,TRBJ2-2,CAWSGVRELFF,TGTGCCTGGAGTGGCGTGAGGGAGCTGTTTTTT
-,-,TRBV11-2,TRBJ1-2,CASSPDNYGYTF,TGTGCCAGCAGCCCGGACAACTATGGCTACACCTTC
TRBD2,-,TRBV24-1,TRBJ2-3,CATSRLADGQYF,TGTGCCACCAGCCGACTAGCGGATGGGCAGTATTTT
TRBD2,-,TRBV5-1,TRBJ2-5,CASSLALGLGETQYF,TGCGCCAGCAGCTTGGCCTTAGGACTAGGGGAGACCCAGTACTTC
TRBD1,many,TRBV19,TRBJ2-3,CASTKYRGQGTDTQYF,TGTGCCAGTACCAAATACAGGGGGCAGGGCACAGATACGCAGTATTTT
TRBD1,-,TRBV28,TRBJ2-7,CASTQGQGWYEQYF,TGTGCCAGCACTCAGGGACAGGGGTGGTACGAGCAGTACTTC
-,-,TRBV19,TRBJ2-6,CASSIEGNSGANVLTF,TGTGCCAGTAGTATAGAGGGAAACTCTGGGGCCAACGTCCTGACTTTC
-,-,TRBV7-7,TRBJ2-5,CASSLGQYQETQYF,TGTGCCAGCAGCCTAGGACAGTACCAAGAGACCCAGTACTTC
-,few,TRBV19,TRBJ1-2,CASSISLSYGYTF,TGTGCCAGTAGTATTTCCCTTAGCTATGGCTACACCTTC
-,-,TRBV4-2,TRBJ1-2,CASSQDKSLGYTF,TGTGCCAGCAGCCAAGATAAGTCCTTGGGCTACACCTTC
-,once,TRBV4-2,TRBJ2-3,CASSQEYGGSTDTQYF,TGTGCCAGCAGCCAAGAATACGGGGGTAGCACAGATACGCAGTATTTT
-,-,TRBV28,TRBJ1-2,CASSLTDYGYTF,TGTGCCAGCAGTTTAACCGACTATGGCTACACCTTC
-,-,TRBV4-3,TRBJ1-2,CASSPQDNYGYTF,TGCGCCAGCAGCCCTCAGGATAACTATGGCTACACCTTC
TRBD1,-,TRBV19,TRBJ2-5,CASSIGPTGGETQYF,TGTGCCAGTAGTATAGGTCCGACAGGGGGGGAGACCCAGTACTTC
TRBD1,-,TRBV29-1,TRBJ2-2,CSVEDRGRGGELFF,TGCAGCGTCGAGGACAGGGGGCGCGGCGGGGAGCTGTTTTTT
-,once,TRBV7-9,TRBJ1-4,CASTSKKTATNEKLFF,TGTGCCAGCACCTCGAAAAAGACAGCAACTAATGAAAAACTGTTTTTT
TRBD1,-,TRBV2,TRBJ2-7,CASRDWDSASYEQYF,TGTGCCAGCAGGGACTGGGACAGTGCCTCCTACGAGCAGTACTTC
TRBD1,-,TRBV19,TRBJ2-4,CASSIGRDRAQYF,TGTGCCAGTAGTATCGGCCGGGACAGGGCACAGTACTTC
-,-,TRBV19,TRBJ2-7,CASREGGTYEQYF,TGTGCCAGTAGAGAGGGGGGAACCTACGAGCAGTACTTC
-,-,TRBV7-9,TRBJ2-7,CASRPTDYEQYF,TGTGCCAGCAGACCGACAGACTACGAGCAGTACTTC
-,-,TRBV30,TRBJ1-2,CAWSVQGGSDGYTF,TGTGCCTGGAGTGTACAAGGGGGGAGTGATGGCTACACCTTC
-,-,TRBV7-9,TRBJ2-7,CASSPVGGTYEQYF,TGTGCCAGCAGCCCCGTTGGGGGTACCTACGAGCAGTACTTC